The following is a T cell receptor (beta chain) sequence with its context. This specimen belongs to a study of blood T cell repertoires in COVID-19. About the research overall: PBMCs, B-cell-depleted T cells, or T cells were the source of the cDNA or gDNA that made up the material.

As handled by the study authors: Cell counts per sample came from amplifying reference gene primers. Assay: immunoSEQ multiplex PCR; the TCRdb copy retains only in-frame clones and omits some. V and J calls and clone size are as listed in that table; D and trimming were resolved from the DNA. The sample includes over 300,000 clones, about 89% of them seen just once. V shed 1 base and J 3 bases; nucleotides not matched to a gene: 0. Germline lookup yields CDR1 SGHTA and CDR2 FQGNSA. This CDR3 has 14 amino acids. The chain is built from TRBV7-2 and TRBJ2-1; 7 nucleotides match TRBD2. Material for sequencing was peripheral blood. This receptor was obtained from a man in his forties or fifties with acute or convalescent COVID-19. The CDR3 region has the DNA TGTGCCAGCAGCTTAGGGACTAGCTACAATGAGCAGTTCTTC. Protein sequence: CASSLGTSYNEQFF.